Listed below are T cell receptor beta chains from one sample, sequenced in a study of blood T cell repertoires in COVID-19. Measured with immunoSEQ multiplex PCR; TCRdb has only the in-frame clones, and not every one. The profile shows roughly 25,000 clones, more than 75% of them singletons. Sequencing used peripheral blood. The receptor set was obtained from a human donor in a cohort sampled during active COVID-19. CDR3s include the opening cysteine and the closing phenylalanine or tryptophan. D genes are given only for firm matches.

CDR3aa: CASSPAWVALSTDTQYF
v_gene: TRBV5-1
d_gene: .

CDR3aa: CASSVGTDYQPQHF
v_gene: TRBV9
d_gene: TRBD1

CDR3aa: CASSFPTGSGYQPQHF
v_gene: TRBV5-8
d_gene: .

CDR3aa: CASSSQLILKEQPQHF
v_gene: TRBV7-8
d_gene: .

CDR3aa: CASSLLAGGSYNEQFF
v_gene: TRBV11-2
d_gene: TRBD2

CDR3aa: CASSHTSMRAKNIQYF
v_gene: TRBV3-1/TRBV3-2
d_gene: .

CDR3aa: CASNEGADTQYF
v_gene: TRBV9
d_gene: .

CDR3aa: CASSPRVGAYEQYF
v_gene: TRBV9
d_gene: .

CDR3aa: CASSPPKADRESNQPQHF
v_gene: TRBV9
d_gene: TRBD1

CDR3aa: CASSLSMDRPFQETQYF
v_gene: TRBV7-2
d_gene: TRBD1

CDR3aa: CASSYPGQVTSGANVLTF
v_gene: TRBV7-6
d_gene: TRBD1

CDR3aa: CASRDGGAKDTQYF
v_gene: TRBV19
d_gene: TRBD2

CDR3aa: CASTLGQGQETQYF
v_gene: TRBV9
d_gene: TRBD1

CDR3aa: CASSVGLGGQGAGEQYF
v_gene: TRBV2
d_gene: TRBD1

CDR3aa: CASSRSGEAFF
v_gene: TRBV6-5
d_gene: .

CDR3aa: CASSLGTSGSYEQYF
v_gene: TRBV7-2
d_gene: TRBD2

CDR3aa: CASSHGGAGFGETQYF
v_gene: TRBV14
d_gene: .

CDR3aa: CASSPTGRFGNTIYF
v_gene: TRBV4-1
d_gene: TRBD1

CDR3aa: CASSPLQGEAFF
v_gene: TRBV18
d_gene: .

CDR3aa: CAISKDTGYGNTIYF
v_gene: TRBV10-3
d_gene: .

CDR3aa: CASSLRGRSVVETQYF
v_gene: TRBV5-1
d_gene: .

CDR3aa: CASSQVSGGYEQYF
v_gene: TRBV4-3
d_gene: TRBD2

CDR3aa: CATSRELAGQPQHF
v_gene: TRBV15
d_gene: .

CDR3aa: CASSSTGDGPQHF
v_gene: TRBV5-5
d_gene: .

CDR3aa: CASSLVGTALSDTQYF
v_gene: TRBV7-2
d_gene: TRBD1

CDR3aa: CASSLHDSEAFF
v_gene: TRBV13
d_gene: .

CDR3aa: CASSPGVADRSYNEQFF
v_gene: TRBV5-6
d_gene: .

CDR3aa: CASSYGLAGDNEQFF
v_gene: TRBV7-6
d_gene: TRBD2

CDR3aa: CASSGQGGNQPQHF
v_gene: TRBV2
d_gene: TRBD1

CDR3aa: CASSLGPINEQFF
v_gene: TRBV28
d_gene: .

CDR3aa: CASSPTAGANVLTF
v_gene: TRBV19
d_gene: .

CDR3aa: CASSTGSGHEQYF
v_gene: TRBV12-3/TRBV12-4
d_gene: .

CDR3aa: CASSISDRGGQGSYEQYF
v_gene: TRBV19
d_gene: TRBD1

CDR3aa: CASSLGRAEKLFF
v_gene: TRBV5-4
d_gene: .

CDR3aa: CATSDSGGAKSNEQFF
v_gene: TRBV24-1
d_gene: .

CDR3aa: CASSPAVTSSPLGEQFF
v_gene: TRBV25-1
d_gene: TRBD2

CDR3aa: CASSQGGNQPQHF
v_gene: TRBV7-9
d_gene: TRBD1

CDR3aa: CASSLSGMKSEQYF
v_gene: TRBV28
d_gene: TRBD2

CDR3aa: CATGGNRGGTGELFF
v_gene: TRBV24-1
d_gene: TRBD1

CDR3aa: CASIGRGHEQYF
v_gene: TRBV11-3
d_gene: .

CDR3aa: CASSVGAGALSYEQYF
v_gene: TRBV9
d_gene: TRBD2

CDR3aa: CASSYMVTANYGYTF
v_gene: TRBV6-2/TRBV6-3
d_gene: .